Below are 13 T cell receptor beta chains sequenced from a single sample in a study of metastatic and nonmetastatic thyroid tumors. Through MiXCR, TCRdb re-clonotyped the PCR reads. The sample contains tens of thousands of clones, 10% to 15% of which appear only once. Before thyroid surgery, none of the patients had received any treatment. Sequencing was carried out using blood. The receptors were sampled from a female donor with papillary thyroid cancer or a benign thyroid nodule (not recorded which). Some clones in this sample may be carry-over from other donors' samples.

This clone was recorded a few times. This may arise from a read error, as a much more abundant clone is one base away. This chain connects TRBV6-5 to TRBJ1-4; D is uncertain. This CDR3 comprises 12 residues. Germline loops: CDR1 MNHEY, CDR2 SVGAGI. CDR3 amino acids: CVGSGTNEKLFF. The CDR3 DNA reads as TGTGTCGGCAGCGGGACTAATGAAAAACTGTTTTTT.

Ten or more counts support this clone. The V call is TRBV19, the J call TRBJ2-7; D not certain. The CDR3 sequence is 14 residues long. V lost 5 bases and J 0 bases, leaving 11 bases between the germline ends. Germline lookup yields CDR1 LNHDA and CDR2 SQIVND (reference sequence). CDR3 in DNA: TGTGCCAGTAGTTCCACAGTTATCTCCTACGAGCAGTACTTC. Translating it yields CASSSTVISYEQYF.

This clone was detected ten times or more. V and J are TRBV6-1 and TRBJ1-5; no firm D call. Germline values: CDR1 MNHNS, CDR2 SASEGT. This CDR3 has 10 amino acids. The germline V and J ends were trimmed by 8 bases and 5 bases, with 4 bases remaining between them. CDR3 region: CASGDQPQHF. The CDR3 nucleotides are TGTGCCAGCGGGGATCAGCCCCAGCATTTT.

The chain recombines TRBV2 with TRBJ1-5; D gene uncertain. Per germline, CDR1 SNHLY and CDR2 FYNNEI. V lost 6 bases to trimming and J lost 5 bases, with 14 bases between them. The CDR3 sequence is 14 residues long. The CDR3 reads CASSETFGHQPQHF. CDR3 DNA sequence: TGTGCCAGCAGCGAAACTTTCGGGCATCAGCCCCAGCATTTT.

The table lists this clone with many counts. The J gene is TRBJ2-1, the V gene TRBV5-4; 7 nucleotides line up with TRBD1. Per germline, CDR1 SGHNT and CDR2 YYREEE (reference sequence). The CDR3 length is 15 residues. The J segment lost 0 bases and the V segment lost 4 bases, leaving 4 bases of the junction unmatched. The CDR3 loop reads CASSPTGFSYNEQFF. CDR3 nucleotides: TGTGCCAGCAGCCCGACAGGGTTCTCCTACAATGAGCAGTTCTTC.

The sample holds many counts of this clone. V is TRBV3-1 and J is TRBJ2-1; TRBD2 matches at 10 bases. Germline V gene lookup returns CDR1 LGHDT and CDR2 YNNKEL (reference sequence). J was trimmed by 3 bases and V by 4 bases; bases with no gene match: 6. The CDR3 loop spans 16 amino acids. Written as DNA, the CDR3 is TGTGCCAGCAGCCGGGGGGGACTAGCGTTCTACAATGAGCAGTTCTTC. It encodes CASSRGGLAFYNEQFF.

The CDR3 loop is CAGNPRGFWMNTEAFF. DNA of the CDR3: TGTGCCGGCAACCCCAGGGGGTTTTGGATGAACACTGAAGCTTTCTTT. This chain connects TRBV12-3 or TRBV12-4 to TRBJ1-1; the match to TRBD1 covers 7 bases. The CDR3 is made up of 16 amino acids. V was pared by 11 bases and J by 0 bases, with 15 bases of the junction left unmatched.

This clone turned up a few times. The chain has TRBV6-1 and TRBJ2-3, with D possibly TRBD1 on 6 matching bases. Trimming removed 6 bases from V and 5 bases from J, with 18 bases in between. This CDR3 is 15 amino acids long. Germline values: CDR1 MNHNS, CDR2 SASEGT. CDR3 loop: CASRHTRGKGDTQYF. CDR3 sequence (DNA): TGTGCCAGCAGACATACGAGGGGGAAGGGAGATACGCAGTATTTT.

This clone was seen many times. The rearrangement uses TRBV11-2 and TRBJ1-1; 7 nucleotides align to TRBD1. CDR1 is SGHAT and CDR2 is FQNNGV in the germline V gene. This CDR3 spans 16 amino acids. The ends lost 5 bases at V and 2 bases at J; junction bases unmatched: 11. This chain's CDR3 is CASSRTSDRLNTEAFF. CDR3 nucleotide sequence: TGTGCCAGCAGCCGAACCTCGGACAGGCTCAACACTGAAGCTTTCTTT.

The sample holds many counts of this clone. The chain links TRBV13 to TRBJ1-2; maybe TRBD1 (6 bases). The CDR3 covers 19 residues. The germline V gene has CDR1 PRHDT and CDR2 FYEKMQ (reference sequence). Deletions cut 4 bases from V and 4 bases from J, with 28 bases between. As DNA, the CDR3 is TGTGCCAGCAGCTATGCACAAACAGGAAAGGGGGAAAAAGGCTATGGCTACACCTTC. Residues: CASSYAQTGKGEKGYGYTF.

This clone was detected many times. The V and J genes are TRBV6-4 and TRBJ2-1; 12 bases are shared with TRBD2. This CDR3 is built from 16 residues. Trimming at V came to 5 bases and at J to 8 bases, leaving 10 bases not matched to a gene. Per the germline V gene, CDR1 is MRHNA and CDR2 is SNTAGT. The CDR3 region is CASSPRPSGRADEQFF. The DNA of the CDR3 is TGTGCCAGCAGTCCCCGCCCTAGCGGGAGGGCCGATGAGCAGTTCTTC.

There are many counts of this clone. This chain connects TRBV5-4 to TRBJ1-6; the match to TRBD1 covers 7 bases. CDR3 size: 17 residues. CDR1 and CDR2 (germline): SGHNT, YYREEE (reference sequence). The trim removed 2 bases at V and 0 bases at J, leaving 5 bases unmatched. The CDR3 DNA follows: TGTGCCAGCAGCTTCCGGGCAGGGGGCTCCTATAATTCACCCCTCCACTTT. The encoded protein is CASSFRAGGSYNSPLHF.

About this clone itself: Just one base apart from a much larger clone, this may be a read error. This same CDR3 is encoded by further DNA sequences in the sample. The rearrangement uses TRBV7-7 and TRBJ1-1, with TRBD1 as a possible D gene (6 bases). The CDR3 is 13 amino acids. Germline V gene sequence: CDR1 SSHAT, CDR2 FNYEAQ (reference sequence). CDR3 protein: CASSYREDTEAFF. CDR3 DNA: TGTGCCAGCAGCTACAGGGAAGACACCGAAGCTTTCTTT.